This T cell receptor beta chain was identified in a study of blood T cell repertoires in COVID-19. As for the study in general: In each case, the material was cDNA or gDNA derived from T cells, B-cell-depleted T cells, or PBMCs.

In the authors' workflow: Amplification from reference gene primers served as the basis for estimated nucleated cell counts. Here immunoSEQ multiplex PCR was the method, and the copy in TCRdb shows in-frame clones only, minus some. The DNA gave D and trimming, while V, J and clone size come from that table. The data show about 430,000 clones, roughly 84% seen once. Categorization into cohorts depended on clinical history that participants reported. The sample comprised PBMCs or T cells enriched from blood (not recorded which). This receptor was identified in a woman between 18 and 29 years old who had been exposed to COVID-19.

The chain's CDR3 is CASSLSGWGGNYGYTF. The CDR3 DNA reads TGTGCCAGCAGTTTATCCGGCTGGGGGGGTAACTATGGCTACACCTTC. The gene calls are TRBV27 and TRBJ1-2, with D possibly being TRBD1 (5 bases). CDR1 is MNHEY and CDR2 is SMNVEV in the germline V gene (reference sequence). This CDR3 is 16 amino acids long. V was pared by 0 bases and J by 1 base, with 12 bases between.